This T cell receptor (beta chain) was recorded in a study of CD8+ T cells in alopecia areata. Sequencing templates came from extracted RNA that was reverse transcribed into cDNA. The assay was immunoSEQ multiplex PCR, and TCRdb's table has in-frame clones only and misses some. The sample shows fewer than 350,000 clones, nearly 60% of them seen only once. The treatment here: oral pan-JAK inhibitor, 5-10 mg twice daily. The CDR3 has 13 residues. The V gene's germline CDR1 is SGHNT and CDR2 YYREEE (reference sequence). V lost 4 bases to trimming and J lost 5 bases, with 12 bases between them. The V call is TRBV5-4, the J call TRBJ2-5; no firm D call. The receptor was derived from a human donor with alopecia areata. This material consisted of CD4+ T cells sorted from blood, taken at week 24, from a patient treated with tofacitinib. CDR3 residues: CASSQFLVETQYF. CDR3 nucleotides: TGTGCCAGCAGCCAATTCTTAGTTGAGACCCAGTACTTC.